The present T cell receptor beta chain was sequenced within a study of T cell changes during pregnancy in multiple sclerosis. Germline V lookup: CDR1 SGHTS, CDR2 YDEGEE. This CDR3 region has 14 residues. Trimming removed 4 bases at V and 2 bases at J, with 10 bases between. This table comes from immunoSEQ multiplex PCR, and its TCRdb copy is limited to in-frame clones, with some not included. Among approximately 100,000 clones listed, 90% to 95% were seen once. The starting material was peripheral blood, obtained before pregnancy. This receptor was taken from a female donor with multiple sclerosis, enrolled in a pregnancy study. This sequence joins TRBV5-8 and TRBJ1-5, with D possibly TRBD1 on 5 matching bases. Written as DNA, the CDR3 is TGTGCCAGCAGCCGGCCGGGGGGCAATCAGCCCCAGCATTTT. Its translation is CASSRPGGNQPQHF.